This T cell receptor (beta chain) was documented in a study of control samples from healthy donors and cancer patients. V trimming: 4 bases; J trimming: 3 bases; junction bases outside the gene matches: 3. The CDR3 spans 15 residues. From germline, CDR1 is SGHNT and CDR2 YYREEE (reference sequence). Sequencing was performed with immunoSEQ multiplex PCR; in TCRdb, only in-frame clones are kept and a portion is missing. The repertoire holds some 200,000 clones, with around 94% as singletons. The sequence was collected from a middle-aged man in good health. The chain employs TRBV5-4 and TRBJ1-4; TRBD1 agrees at 10 bases. The sample consisted of blood. The CDR3 is CASSPGQGSNEKLFF. The CDR3 nucleotides read TGTGCCAGCAGCCCGGGACAGGGGTCTAATGAAAAACTGTTTTTT.